This T cell receptor (beta chain) was recorded in a study of technical replicates of blood from several donors. Data came from immunoSEQ multiplex PCR; TCRdb stores just in-frame clones and leaves some out. In the table there are about 68,000 clones, 95% to 97% of which are singletons. Only one count was recorded for this clone. Germline-derived CDR1 and CDR2 are MNHEY and SMNVEV (reference sequence). CDR3 length equals 17 residues. The V end lost 4 bases, the J end lost 8 bases, and 24 bases lay between the germline ends. The V call is TRBV27, the J call TRBJ2-1; D may be TRBD2 (5 bases). The sample comprised T cells isolated from PBMCs. The sequence was collected from a human donor in good health. The CDR3: CASSSNPYGLNDYEQFF. The CDR3, as DNA: TGTGCCAGCAGTTCCAATCCCTACGGACTTAACGATTATGAGCAGTTCTTC.